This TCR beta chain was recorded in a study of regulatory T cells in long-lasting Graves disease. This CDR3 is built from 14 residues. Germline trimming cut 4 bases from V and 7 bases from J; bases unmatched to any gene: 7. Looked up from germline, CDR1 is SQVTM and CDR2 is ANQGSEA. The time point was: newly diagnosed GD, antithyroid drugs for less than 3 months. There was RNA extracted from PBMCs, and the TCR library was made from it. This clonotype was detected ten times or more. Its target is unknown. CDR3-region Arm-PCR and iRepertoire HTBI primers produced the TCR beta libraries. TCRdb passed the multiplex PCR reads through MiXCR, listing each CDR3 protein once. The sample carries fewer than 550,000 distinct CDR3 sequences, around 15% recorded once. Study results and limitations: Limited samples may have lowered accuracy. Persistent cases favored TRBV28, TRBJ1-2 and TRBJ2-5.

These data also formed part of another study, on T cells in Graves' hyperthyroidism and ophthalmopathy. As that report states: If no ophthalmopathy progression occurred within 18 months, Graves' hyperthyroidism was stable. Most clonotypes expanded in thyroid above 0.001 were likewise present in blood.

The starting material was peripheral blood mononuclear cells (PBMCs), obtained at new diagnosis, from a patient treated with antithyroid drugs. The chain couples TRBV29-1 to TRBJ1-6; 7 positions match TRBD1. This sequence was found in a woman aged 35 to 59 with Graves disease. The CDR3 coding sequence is TGCAGCGTTGCCGAGGGGACAGAGAATTCACCCCTCCACTTT. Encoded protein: CSVAEGTENSPLHF.